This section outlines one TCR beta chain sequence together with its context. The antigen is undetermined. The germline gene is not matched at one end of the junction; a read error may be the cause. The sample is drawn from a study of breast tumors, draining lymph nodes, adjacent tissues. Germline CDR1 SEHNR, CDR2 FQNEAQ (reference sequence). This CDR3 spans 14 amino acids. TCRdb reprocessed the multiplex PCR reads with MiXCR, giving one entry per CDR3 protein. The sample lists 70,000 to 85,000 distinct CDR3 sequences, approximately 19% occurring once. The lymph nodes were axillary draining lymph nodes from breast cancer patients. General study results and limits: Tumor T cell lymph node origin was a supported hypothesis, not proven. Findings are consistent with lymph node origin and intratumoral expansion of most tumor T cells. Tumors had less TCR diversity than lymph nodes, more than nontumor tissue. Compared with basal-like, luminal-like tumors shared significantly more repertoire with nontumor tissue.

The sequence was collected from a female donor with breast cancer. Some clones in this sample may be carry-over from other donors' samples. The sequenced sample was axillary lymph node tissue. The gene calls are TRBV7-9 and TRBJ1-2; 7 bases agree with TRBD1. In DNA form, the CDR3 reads TGTGCCGGCAGCCCCCTGACAGGGTTCTATGGCTACACCTTC. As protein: CAGSPLTGFYGYTF.